A single sample is the source of the 19 T cell receptor beta chains below, sequenced in a study of T cells in Graves' hyperthyroidism and ophthalmopathy. Researchers took RNA transcripts and amplified the TCR beta CDR3 regions from them. First-round RT-PCR targeting the TCR CDR3 was performed with the HTBI primer set. Each CDR3 protein is one row after TCRdb ran MiXCR on the multiplex PCR reads. This table holds about half a million distinct CDR3 sequences, about 20% found once. Input material: blood. Receptors originate from a woman in her sixties or seventies with Graves' ophthalmopathy.

This clonotype was seen more than once but under ten times. This chain links TRBV7-8 with TRBJ2-7, with 10 bases matching TRBD2. Trimming cost V 3 bases and J 4 bases; bases outside gene matches: 9. The length of the CDR3 is 16 residues. Germline V gene data show CDR1 as SGHVS and CDR2 as FQNEAQ. DNA of the CDR3: TGTGCCAGCAGCTTGGCAGCGGGAGGGAAGGGGTACGAGCAGTACTTC. It yields the protein CASSLAAGGKGYEQYF. The variable domain in full, completed from reference TRBV7-8 and TRBJ2-7, reads GAGVSQSPRYKVAKRGQDVALRCDPISGHVSLFWYQQALGQGPEFLTYFQNEAQLDKSGLPSDRFFAERPEGSVSTLKIQRTQQEDSAVYLCASSLAAGGKGYEQYFGPGTRLTVT.

The table lists this clonotype with a few counts. The V call is TRBV20-1, the J call TRBJ2-1, with 8 bases matching TRBD2. The CDR3 extends over 15 amino acids. Looked up from germline, CDR1 is DFQATT and CDR2 is SNEGSKA (reference sequence). V shed 4 bases and J 2 bases; nucleotides not matched to a gene: 7. The DNA of the CDR3 is TGCAGTGCTACCAGCGGGAGCGGGGCCTACAATGAGCAGTTCTTC. Protein sequence: CSATSGSGAYNEQFF.

The V gene is TRBV4-1, the J gene TRBJ1-2, with TRBD1 matching 10 bases. Germline V gene lookup returns CDR1 MGHRA and CDR2 YSYEKL. V lost 3 bases to trimming and J lost 6 bases; unmatched junction nucleotides: 7. The length of the CDR3 is 15 residues. The CDR3: CASSHTPGTGDGYTF. CDR3 DNA: TGCGCCAGCAGCCATACACCCGGGACAGGGGATGGCTACACCTTC.

The chain combines TRBV19 with TRBJ2-6, with unresolved D. Germline loops: CDR1 LNHDA, CDR2 SQIVND (reference sequence). The CDR3 has 15 amino acids. Trimming shortened V by 2 bases and J by 0 bases, and 5 bases separated the two germline ends. In DNA, the CDR3 is TGTGCCAGTAGTATATGGGGCTCTGGGGCCAACGTCCTGACTTTC. Amino acids: CASSIWGSGANVLTF.

This clonotype has a count of ten or more. The chain is built from TRBV2 and TRBJ2-2; TRBD2 might be the D (7 bases). The germline CDR1 and CDR2 sequences are SNHLY and FYNNEI. The germline V and J ends were trimmed by 7 bases and 5 bases, with 14 bases remaining between them. The CDR3 consists of 14 residues. CDR3 amino acids: CASKQGGVTGELFF. The CDR3 DNA is TGTGCCAGCAAGCAAGGGGGGGTGACCGGGGAGCTGTTTTTT. Full variable domain (rest looked up from reference TRBV2 and TRBJ2-2): EPEVTQTPSHQVTQMGQEVILRCVPISNHLYFYWYRQILGQKVEFLVSFYNNEISEKSEIFDDQFSVERPDGSNFTLKIRSTKLEDSAMYFCASKQGGVTGELFFGEGSRLTVL.

The gene calls are TRBV3-1 and TRBJ1-2; D gene unclear. The CDR3 consists of 12 residues. With 5 bases removed from V and 6 bases from J, the gap between germline ends came to 10 bases. Germline V CDR1 and CDR2: LGHDT, YNNKEL (reference sequence). For the CDR3, the DNA is TGTGCCAGCAGCGCGTGGGCTGATGGCTACACCTTC. This encodes CASSAWADGYTF.

This clonotype came up a few times. The rearrangement links TRBV6-5 to TRBJ1-2; D remains ambiguous. The CDR3 consists of 12 residues. The V and J ends lost 2 bases and 8 bases respectively, with 9 bases between them. The germline CDR1 and CDR2 sequences are MNHEY and SVGAGI. The CDR3 loop is CASSYTSGGYTF. The CDR3 region has the DNA TGTGCCAGCAGTTACACATCGGGGGGCTACACCTTC.

The V and J genes are TRBV6-1 and TRBJ2-7; D unresolved. Germline loops: CDR1 MNHNS, CDR2 SASEGT. This CDR3 is 13 amino acids long. V gave up 4 bases and J gave up 0 bases, with 7 bases separating them. The CDR3 DNA is TGTGCCAGCAGTGGTGCCCACTCCTACGAGCAGTACTTC. Protein sequence: CASSGAHSYEQYF.

This clonotype was recorded a few times. The chain joins TRBV7-9 to TRBJ2-2, with 11 bases lining up with TRBD2. The CDR3 is made up of 16 amino acids. With 5 bases clipped from V and 3 bases from J, the junction kept 5 bases outside the gene matches. Germline V gene lookup returns CDR1 SEHNR and CDR2 FQNEAQ (reference sequence). As DNA, the CDR3 is TGTGCCAGCAGCGAAGGACTAGCGGGTCACACCGGGGAGCTGTTTTTT. Amino acids: CASSEGLAGHTGELFF. The full variable domain, rest sourced from reference TRBV7-9 and TRBJ2-2, is DTGVSQNPRHKITKRGQNVTFRCDPISEHNRLYWYRQTLGQGPEFLTYFQNEAQLEKSRLLSDRFSAERPKGSFSTLEIQRTEQGDSAMYLCASSEGLAGHTGELFFGEGSRLTVL.

This clonotype showed up many times. The chain couples TRBV20-1 to TRBJ2-1; 9 nucleotides align to TRBD2. The V gene end was trimmed by 6 bases and the J gene end by 4 bases; junction bases not matched to a gene: 7. This CDR3 is 14 amino acids long. Germline V gene sequence: CDR1 DFQATT, CDR2 SNEGSKA (reference sequence). CDR3 protein: CSASSGIGYNEQFF. The CDR3, as DNA: TGCAGTGCATCTAGCGGGATAGGGTACAATGAGCAGTTCTTC.

The chain combines TRBV2 with TRBJ1-2; 7 nucleotides agree with TRBD1. This CDR3 has 13 amino acids. Germline CDR1 is SNHLY and CDR2 is FYNNEI. V lost 6 bases, J lost 3 bases, and 4 bases stayed unmatched. This CDR3 is CASRSDRDYGYTF. DNA for the CDR3: TGTGCCAGCAGGAGCGACAGGGACTATGGCTACACCTTC.

V gene TRBV19 combines with J gene TRBJ2-1; D might be TRBD1 (6 bases). Germline lookup yields CDR1 LNHDA and CDR2 SQIVND (reference sequence). V lost 5 bases to trimming and J lost 15 bases, with 23 bases between them. This CDR3 spans 14 amino acids. The CDR3 is CASSEVRGPRGPFF. The CDR3 DNA is TGTGCCAGTAGTGAGGTCAGGGGTCCTCGCGGACCGTTCTTC.

V usage is TRBV20-1 and J usage is TRBJ2-1; 13 nucleotides agree with TRBD2. The CDR3 runs 13 residues. Germline CDR1 and CDR2: DFQATT and SNEGSKA (reference sequence). CDR3 residues: CSRYTSGRGEQFF. In DNA form, the CDR3 reads TGCTCCCGCTATACTAGCGGGAGGGGGGAGCAGTTCTTC.

A few counts support this clonotype. The chain uses TRBV4-2 and TRBJ1-6; unclear D gene. V dropped 5 bases and J dropped 14 bases, with 13 bases sitting between them. The CDR3 is made up of 12 amino acids. Germline CDR1 and CDR2: LGHNA and YNFKEQ. DNA of the CDR3: TGTGCCAGCAGCGAATGGCAGGCCTCCCTCCACTTT. It codes for CASSEWQASLHF.

This clonotype was detected a few times. CDR3 DNA sequence: TGTGCCAGCAGCACCCTGGTGGGGGGCTACGAGCAGTACTTC. This gives the protein CASSTLVGGYEQYF. This chain joins TRBV7-9 and TRBJ2-7; maybe TRBD2 (6 bases). Trimming took off 5 bases at V and 3 bases at J, with 14 bases between the two ends. CDR3 length: 14 amino acids. Germline values: CDR1 SEHNR, CDR2 FQNEAQ (reference sequence).

This clonotype came up many times. The chain recombines TRBV2 with TRBJ1-1; a weak D match, TRBD1 (5 bases). The CDR3 contains 14 residues. V lost 7 bases to trimming and J lost 1 base, with 13 bases between them. Germline CDR1 reads SNHLY; CDR2 reads FYNNEI. The CDR3 region is CASKVGVENTEAFF. The CDR3 region has the DNA TGTGCCAGCAAAGTAGGGGTGGAGAACACTGAAGCTTTCTTT.

Concerning this clonotype itself: A much larger clone lies a single base off, so this may be a read error. This rearrangement joins TRBV7-2 to TRBJ2-7; TRBD1 agrees at 10 bases. The CDR3 sequence is 14 residues long. Germline V CDR1 and CDR2: SGHTA, FQGNSA. DNA for the CDR3: TGTGCCAGCAGCTCCAGCGACAGGGGGCACGAGCAGTGCTTC. Protein sequence: CASSSSDRGHEQCF.

The chain uses TRBV20-1 and TRBJ1-5; D uncertain. CDR1 and CDR2 from the germline V gene are DFQATT and SNEGSKA (reference sequence). V dropped 1 base and J dropped 4 bases, with 5 bases sitting between them. This CDR3 contains 12 residues. CDR3 nucleotides: TGCAGTGCTAGAGTTTTTAATCAGCCCCAGCATTTT. The encoded protein is CSARVFNQPQHF.

Ten or more counts support this clonotype. This chain links TRBV27 with TRBJ2-1; 9 bases are a match to TRBD1. V gave up 4 bases and J gave up 5 bases; unmatched junction bases: 0. The CDR3 spans 13 residues. Germline loops: CDR1 MNHEY, CDR2 SMNVEV (reference sequence). For the CDR3, the DNA is TGTGCCAGCAGTTGGACAGGGGACAATGAGCAGTTCTTC. This sequence encodes CASSWTGDNEQFF.